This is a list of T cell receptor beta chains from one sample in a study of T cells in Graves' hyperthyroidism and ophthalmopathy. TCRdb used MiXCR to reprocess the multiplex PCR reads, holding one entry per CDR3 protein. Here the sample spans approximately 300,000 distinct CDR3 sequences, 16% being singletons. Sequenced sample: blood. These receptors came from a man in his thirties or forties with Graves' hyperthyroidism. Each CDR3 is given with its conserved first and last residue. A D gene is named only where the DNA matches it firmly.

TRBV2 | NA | CASSGRGFDKNIQYF
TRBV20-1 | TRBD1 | CSAREDRVAFF
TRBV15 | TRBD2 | CATSRDRAGVLETQYF
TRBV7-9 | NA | CASGRAGARSYEQYF
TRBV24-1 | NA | CATSSGGDTEAFF
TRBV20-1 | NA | CSASPGSWGYTF
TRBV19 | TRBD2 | CASSIRLAGGASYEQYF
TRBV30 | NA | CAWSSRQDSPLHF
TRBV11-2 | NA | CASSLDAFGNTEAFF
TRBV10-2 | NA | CASSRQGATRGPEQYF
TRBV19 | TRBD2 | CASSPHRLADAGDTQYF
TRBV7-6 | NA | CASSLSSEELFF
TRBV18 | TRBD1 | CASSGSGTGYQPQHF
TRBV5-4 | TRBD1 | CASSLGGTGQETQYF
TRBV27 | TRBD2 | CASRLLGTSAKDTQYF
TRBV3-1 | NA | CASSQDGEVLEQYF